The clone carrying this TCR beta chain was counted only a few times. Its cognate antigen is unknown. The data belong to a study of T cell responses to AZD1222 COVID-19 vaccine. Germline assignment: CDR1 SEHNR and CDR2 FQNEAQ (reference sequence). V was cut by 5 bases and J by 5 bases, with 15 bases left in between. This CDR3 is 14 amino acids long. Measured with immunoSEQ multiplex PCR; TCRdb has only the in-frame clones, and not every one. In the table there are tens of thousands of clones, approximately 83% of which are singletons. Study findings and constraints: Without day 14 samples, only post-peak T cell repertoires were studied.

The receptor was derived from an adult in good health. The sequencing here drew on peripheral blood, taken on day 0 of AZD1222 vaccination. This chain connects TRBV7-9 to TRBJ2-5, with D possibly being TRBD2 (5 bases). The CDR3 nucleotides are TGTGCCAGCAGCGGTGATGCGGGTGGCGAGACCCAGTACTTC. Residues: CASSGDAGGETQYF.